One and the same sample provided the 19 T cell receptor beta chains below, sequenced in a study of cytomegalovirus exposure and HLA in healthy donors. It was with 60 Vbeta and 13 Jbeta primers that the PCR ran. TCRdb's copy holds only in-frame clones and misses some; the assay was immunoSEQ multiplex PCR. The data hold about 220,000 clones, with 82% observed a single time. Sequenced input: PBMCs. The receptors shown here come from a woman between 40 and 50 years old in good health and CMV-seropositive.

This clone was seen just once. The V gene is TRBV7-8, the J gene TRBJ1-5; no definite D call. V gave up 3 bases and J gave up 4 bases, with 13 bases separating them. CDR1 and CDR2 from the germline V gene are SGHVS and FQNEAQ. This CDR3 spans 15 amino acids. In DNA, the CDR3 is TGTGCCAGCAGCTTCGAGCCAAGCCTTAATCAGCCCCAGCATTTT. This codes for CASSFEPSLNQPQHF.

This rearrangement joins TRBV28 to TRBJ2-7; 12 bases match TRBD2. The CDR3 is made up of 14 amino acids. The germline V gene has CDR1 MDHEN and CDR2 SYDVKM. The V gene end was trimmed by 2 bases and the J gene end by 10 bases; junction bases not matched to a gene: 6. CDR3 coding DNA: TGTGCCAGCAGTTTAACTAGCGGGAGGAATACTCAGTACTTC. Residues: CASSLTSGRNTQYF.

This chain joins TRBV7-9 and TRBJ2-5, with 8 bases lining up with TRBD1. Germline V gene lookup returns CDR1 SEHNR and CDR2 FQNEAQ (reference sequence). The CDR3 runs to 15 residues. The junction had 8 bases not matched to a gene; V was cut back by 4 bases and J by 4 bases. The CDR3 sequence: CASSSRTGSRETQYF. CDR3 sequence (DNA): TGTGCCAGCAGCTCCCGGACAGGGTCCAGAGAGACCCAGTACTTC.

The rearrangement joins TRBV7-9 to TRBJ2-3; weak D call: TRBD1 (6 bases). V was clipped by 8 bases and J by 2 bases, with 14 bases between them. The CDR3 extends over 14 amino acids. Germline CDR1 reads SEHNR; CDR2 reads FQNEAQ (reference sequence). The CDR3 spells CASGPDSVTDTQYF. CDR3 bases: TGTGCCAGCGGCCCGGACAGCGTCACAGATACGCAGTATTTT.

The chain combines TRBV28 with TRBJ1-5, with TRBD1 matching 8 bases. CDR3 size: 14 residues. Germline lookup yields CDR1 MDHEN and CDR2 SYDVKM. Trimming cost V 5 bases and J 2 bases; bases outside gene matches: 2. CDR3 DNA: TGTGCCAGCAGTCTGGACAGGGGCAATCAGCCCCAGCATTTT. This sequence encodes CASSLDRGNQPQHF.

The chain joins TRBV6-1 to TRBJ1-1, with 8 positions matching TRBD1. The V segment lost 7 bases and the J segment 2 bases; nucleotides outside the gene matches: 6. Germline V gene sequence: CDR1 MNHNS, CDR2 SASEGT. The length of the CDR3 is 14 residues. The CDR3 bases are TGTGCCAGCACCCGCGACAGGGGAAACACTGAAGCTTTCTTT. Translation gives CASTRDRGNTEAFF.

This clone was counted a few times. The CDR3 DNA reads as TGTGCCAGCAGCCGATGGGACAGGACCAACTATGGCTACACCTTC. Translated: CASSRWDRTNYGYTF. The chain uses TRBV5-4 and TRBJ1-2, with TRBD1 matching 8 bases. The junction had 7 bases not matched to a gene; V was cut back by 4 bases and J by 2 bases. The CDR3 is 15 amino acids. Per the germline V gene, CDR1 is SGHNT and CDR2 is YYREEE (reference sequence).

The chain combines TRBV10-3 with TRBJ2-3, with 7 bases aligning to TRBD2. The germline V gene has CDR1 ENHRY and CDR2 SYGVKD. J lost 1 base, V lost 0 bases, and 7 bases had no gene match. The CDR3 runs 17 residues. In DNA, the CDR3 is TGTGCCATCAGTGAGTCATCACCTCGGGGGGGCACAGATACGCAGTATTTT. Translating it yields CAISESSPRGGTDTQYF.

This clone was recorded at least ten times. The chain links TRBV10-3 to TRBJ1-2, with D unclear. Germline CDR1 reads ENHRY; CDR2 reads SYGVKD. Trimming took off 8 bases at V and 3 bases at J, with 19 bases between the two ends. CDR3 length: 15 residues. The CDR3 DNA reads TGTGCCATCTCAGGCGCCGAAGATAGAGACTATGGCTACACCTTC. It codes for CAISGAEDRDYGYTF.

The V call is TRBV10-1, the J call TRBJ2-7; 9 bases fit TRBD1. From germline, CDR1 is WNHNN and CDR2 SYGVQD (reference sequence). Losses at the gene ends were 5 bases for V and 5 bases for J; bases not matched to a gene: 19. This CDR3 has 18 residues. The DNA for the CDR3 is TGCGCCAGCAGTAGCCCCGGGACAGGGAATACCTGTCGAAACGAGCAGTACTTC. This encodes CASSSPGTGNTCRNEQYF.

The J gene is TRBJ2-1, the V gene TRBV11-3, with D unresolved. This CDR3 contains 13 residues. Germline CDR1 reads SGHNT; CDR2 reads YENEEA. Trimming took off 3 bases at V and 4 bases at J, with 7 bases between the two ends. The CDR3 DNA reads TGTGCCAGCAGCTTCGGTAGATACAATGAGCAGTTCTTC. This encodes CASSFGRYNEQFF.

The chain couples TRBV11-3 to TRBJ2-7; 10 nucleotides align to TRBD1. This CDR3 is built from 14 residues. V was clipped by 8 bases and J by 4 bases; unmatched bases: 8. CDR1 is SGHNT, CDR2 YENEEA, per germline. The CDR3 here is CASGDPGQGYEQYF. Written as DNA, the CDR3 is TGTGCCAGCGGAGACCCGGGACAGGGGTACGAGCAGTACTTC.

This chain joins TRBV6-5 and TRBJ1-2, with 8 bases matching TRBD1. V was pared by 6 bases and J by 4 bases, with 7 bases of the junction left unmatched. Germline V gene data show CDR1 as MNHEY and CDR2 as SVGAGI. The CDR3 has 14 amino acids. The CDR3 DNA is TGTGCCAGCAGCCGGGACAGGTACTTCTATGGCTACACCTTC. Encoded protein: CASSRDRYFYGYTF.

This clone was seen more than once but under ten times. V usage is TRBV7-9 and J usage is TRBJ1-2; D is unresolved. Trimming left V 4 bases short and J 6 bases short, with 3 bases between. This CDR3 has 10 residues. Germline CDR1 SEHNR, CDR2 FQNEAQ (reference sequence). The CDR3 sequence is CASSSDGYTF. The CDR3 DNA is TGTGCCAGCAGCTCGGATGGCTACACCTTC.

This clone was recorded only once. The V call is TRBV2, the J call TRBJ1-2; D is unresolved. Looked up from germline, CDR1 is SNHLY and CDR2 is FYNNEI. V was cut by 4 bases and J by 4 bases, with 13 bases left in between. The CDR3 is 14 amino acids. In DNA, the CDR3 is TGTGCCAGCAGTGTCAGTCAGAGCGTCTATGGCTACACCTTC. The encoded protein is CASSVSQSVYGYTF.

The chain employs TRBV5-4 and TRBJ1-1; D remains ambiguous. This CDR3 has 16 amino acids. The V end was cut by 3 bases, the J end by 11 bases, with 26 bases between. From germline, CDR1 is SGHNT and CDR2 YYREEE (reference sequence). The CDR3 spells CASSSPRARSVGPAFF. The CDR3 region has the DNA TGTGCCAGCAGCTCGCCGCGGGCTCGGTCAGTCGGGCCCGCTTTCTTT. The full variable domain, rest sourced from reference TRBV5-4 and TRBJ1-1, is ETGVTQSPTHLIKTRGQQVTLRCSSQSGHNTVSWYQQALGQGPQFIFQYYREEENGRGNFPPRFSGLQFPNYSSELNVNALELDDSALYLCASSSPRARSVGPAFFGQGTRLTVV.

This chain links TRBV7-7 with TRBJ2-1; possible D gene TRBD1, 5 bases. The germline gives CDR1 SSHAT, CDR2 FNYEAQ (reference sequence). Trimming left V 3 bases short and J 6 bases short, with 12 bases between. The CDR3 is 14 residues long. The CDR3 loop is CASSLRQGINEQFF. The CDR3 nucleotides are TGTGCCAGCAGCTTGCGGCAGGGAATCAATGAGCAGTTCTTC. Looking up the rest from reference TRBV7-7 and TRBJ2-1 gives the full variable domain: GAGVSQSPRYKVTKRGQDVTLRCDPISSHATLYWYQQALGQGPEFLTYFNYEAQPDKSGLPSDRFSAERPEGSISTLTIQRTEQRDSAMYRCASSLRQGINEQFFGPGTRLTVL.

CDR3 DNA sequence: TGTGCCAGCAGTCCACCGGGACTAGCGGTTAATGAGCAGTTCTTC. Its translation: CASSPPGLAVNEQFF. The chain recombines TRBV27 with TRBJ2-1; 11 bases align to TRBD2. The CDR3 is 15 amino acids. With V trimmed by 5 bases and J by 7 bases, 7 bases remained unmatched. The germline V gene encodes CDR1 MNHEY and CDR2 SMNVEV (reference sequence).

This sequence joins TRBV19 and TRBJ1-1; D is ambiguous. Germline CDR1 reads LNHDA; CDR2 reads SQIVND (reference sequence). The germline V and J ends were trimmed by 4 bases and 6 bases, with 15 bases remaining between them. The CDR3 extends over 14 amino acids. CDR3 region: CASSTRNGVAEAFF. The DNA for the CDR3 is TGTGCCAGTAGTACTAGGAACGGGGTAGCTGAAGCTTTCTTT.